The sequence of this T cell receptor (beta chain) was determined in a study of blood T cell repertoires in COVID-19. For the study at large: PBMCs, B-cell-depleted T cells, or T cells were the source of the cDNA or gDNA that made up the material.

Clones were sequenced by immunoSEQ multiplex PCR, and TCRdb holds only the in-frame ones, with some missing. This table holds tens of thousands of clones, around 85% found once. Germline values: CDR1 SGHTA, CDR2 FQGTGA. This CDR3 has 15 amino acids. The trim removed 4 bases at V and 6 bases at J, leaving 4 bases unmatched. The TCR was taken from a man between 45 and 60 years old with active COVID-19. Sequencing was performed on peripheral blood. The V call is TRBV7-3, the J call TRBJ2-3; 13 positions match TRBD2. CDR3 nucleotides: TGTGCCAGCAGCTCGACTAGCGGGAGGAGGGATACGCAGTATTTT. Protein sequence: CASSSTSGRRDTQYF.